This TCR beta chain was profiled in a study of blood T cell repertoires in COVID-19. V gave up 6 bases and J gave up 8 bases; unmatched junction bases: 6. CDR1 and CDR2 from the germline V gene are MDHEN and SYDVKM. The CDR3 is 14 amino acids. Sequencing used immunoSEQ multiplex PCR; TCRdb keeps in-frame clones, though not all of them. The sample yields 55,000 to 80,000 clones, around 90% seen once. This clonotype was sampled from a human donor in a cohort sampled during active COVID-19. The gene calls are TRBV28 and TRBJ1-6; 8 bases are shared with TRBD1. The sample comprised peripheral blood. For the CDR3, the DNA is TGTGCCAGCAGAAACAGGGGGTGGGATTCACCCCTCCACTTT. It yields the protein CASRNRGWDSPLHF.